Shown below are 20 T cell receptor beta chains from a single sample sequenced in a study of breast tumors, draining lymph nodes, adjacent tissues. TCRdb reanalysed the multiplex PCR reads using MiXCR and keeps one entry per CDR3 protein. This table has more than 20,000 distinct CDR3 sequences, approximately 20% appearing once. Sequencing was done on a sample of breast tumor tissue. These receptors all stem from a female donor with breast cancer. Some clones in this sample may be carry-over from other donors' samples.

This clonotype was detected only a few times. A single base separates this from a much larger clone, so it may be a read error. J is TRBJ1-2 and V is TRBV24-1; a possible D gene is TRBD1 (5 bases). Trimming took 3 bases from V and 4 from J, leaving 11 bases between them. Germline CDR1 and CDR2: KGHDR and SFDVKD. The CDR3 contains 14 residues. The CDR3 reads CATSDGAELYGYTF. As DNA, the CDR3 is TGTGCCACCAGTGATGGGGCCGAGCTCTATGGCTACACCTTC.

This clonotype was seen ten or more times. This chain links TRBV28 with TRBJ1-5; possibly TRBD1 for D (6 bases). CDR3 length: 14 residues. From germline, CDR1 is MDHEN and CDR2 SYDVKM. Trimming left V 5 bases short and J 5 bases short, with 13 bases between. The CDR3 loop reads CASSRGQSYQPQHF. CDR3 coding DNA: TGTGCCAGCAGTAGAGGACAGTCCTATCAGCCCCAGCATTTT.

Remarks on this clonotype: This likely comes from a read error, as the CDR3 has no conserved phenylalanine or tryptophan at its end. V gene TRBV20-1 combines with J gene TRBJ2-1, with 11 bases identical to TRBD2. The CDR3 is made up of 18 amino acids. Losses at the gene ends were 6 bases for V and 4 bases for J; bases not matched to a gene: 17. Germline V gene sequence: CDR1 DFQATT, CDR2 SNEGSKA (reference sequence). This CDR3 reads CSAPRIAGGPRTYNEQFS. DNA of the CDR3: TGCAGTGCCCCTCGGATAGCGGGAGGGCCCCGGACTTACAATGAGCAGTTCTCC.

This clonotype came up many times. The CDR3 sequence is CASSELNRDVDEQYF. Here the CDR3 DNA reads TGTGCCAGCAGTGAATTGAACCGGGATGTCGACGAGCAGTACTTC. The chain is built from TRBV25-1 and TRBJ2-7; TRBD2 might be the D (5 bases). The V end lost 1 base, the J end lost 5 bases, and 15 bases lay between the germline ends. CDR3 length: 15 amino acids. Germline V gene lookup returns CDR1 MGHDK and CDR2 SYGVNS.

This clonotype was detected once. The chain combines TRBV10-3 with TRBJ2-5, with 10 bases identical to TRBD2. Trimming at V came to 4 bases and at J to 2 bases, leaving 1 base not matched to a gene. This CDR3 contains 14 residues. Germline CDR1 and CDR2: ENHRY and SYGVKD. CDR3 nucleotides: TGTGCCATCAGTGTAGCGGGAGGACAAGAGACCCAGTACTTC. The encoded protein is CAISVAGGQETQYF.

This clonotype came up many times. The chain has TRBV6-1 and TRBJ2-7; 8 bases map to TRBD1. The CDR3 loop spans 15 amino acids. Germline values: CDR1 MNHNS, CDR2 SASEGT. V shed 1 base, J shed 0 bases, and the junction held 2 bases outside the gene matches. CDR3 bases: TGTGCCAGCAGTGAAGGGACAGGGAGCTCCTACGAGCAGTACTTC. The encoded protein is CASSEGTGSSYEQYF.

In this sample, this clonotype turned up many times. The V call is TRBV12-3 or TRBV12-4, the J call TRBJ2-3; D perhaps matches TRBD1 (5 bases). CDR3 size: 15 residues. The V end was cut by 6 bases, the J end by 3 bases, with 16 bases between. The CDR3 DNA is TGTGCCAGCAGCTCACCGGACATCGGGACAGATACGCAGTATTTT. Protein: CASSSPDIGTDTQYF.

By frequency in the sample, this clonotype is medium-sized. The J gene is TRBJ2-7, the V gene TRBV7-6; 7 bases match TRBD2. The CDR3 is made up of 14 amino acids. Germline loops: CDR1 SGHVS, CDR2 FNYEAQ. With V trimmed by 6 bases and J by 2 bases, 7 bases remained unmatched. The CDR3 is CASSKSGTTYEQYF. CDR3 DNA sequence: TGTGCCAGCAGTAAAAGCGGGACTACCTACGAGCAGTACTTC. The entire variable domain, with the rest obtained from reference TRBV7-6 and TRBJ2-7, is as follows: GAGVSQSPRYKVTKRGQDVALRCDPISGHVSLYWYRQALGQGPEFLTYFNYEAQQDKSGLPNDRFSAERPEGSISTLTIQRTEQRDSAMYRCASSKSGTTYEQYFGPGTRLTVT.

This clonotype turned up a few times. The chain is built from TRBV5-4 and TRBJ2-3; D remains unclear. The germline V and J ends were trimmed by 1 base and 0 bases, with 9 bases remaining between them. CDR1 and CDR2 (germline): SGHNT, YYREEE (reference sequence). This CDR3 region has 15 residues. CDR3 nucleotides: TGTGCCAGCAGCTTGAGCTCTCGTAGCACAGATACGCAGTATTTT. This translates into CASSLSSRSTDTQYF.

This clonotype appeared a few times. The chain joins TRBV29-1 to TRBJ1-1; D is perhaps TRBD1 (5 bases). Trimming removed 7 bases at V and 2 bases at J, with 11 bases between. This CDR3 is 12 amino acids long. The germline V gene has CDR1 SQVTM and CDR2 ANQGSEA. The CDR3 spells CSARTSNTEAFF. For the CDR3, the DNA is TGCAGCGCACGGACAAGCAACACTGAAGCTTTCTTT.

In this sample, this clonotype is medium-sized. The chain carries TRBV20-1 and TRBJ2-1; D unclear. V was clipped by 3 bases and J by 6 bases, with 9 bases between them. Per the germline V gene, CDR1 is DFQATT and CDR2 is SNEGSKA (reference sequence). The CDR3 contains 12 residues. The CDR3 sequence: CSARYSANEQFF. The CDR3 DNA reads as TGCAGTGCTAGGTATAGTGCCAATGAGCAGTTCTTC.

Note on this clonotype: The CDR3 carries no conserved terminal phenylalanine or tryptophan, so it likely arises from a read error. Because the CDR3's place on the DNA is in doubt, the DNA is left out and the CDR3 is given as listed by TCRdb. CDR3: CATSGTPPGV. This sequence joins TRBV24-1 and TRBJ2-3; TRBD1 was called by the table and not checked on the DNA. The CDR3 sequence runs 10 residues, both termini included. Germline CDR1 and CDR2: KGHDR and SFDVKD.

This clonotype was recorded at least ten times. The chain employs TRBV7-2 and TRBJ2-3, with D uncertain. Germline V gives CDR1 SGHTA, CDR2 FQGNSA. CDR3 size: 16 residues. The ends were cut back, 5 bases at V and 7 bases at J, with 22 bases in the middle. The CDR3 DNA sequence: TGTGCCAGCAGCCTAGACTTCCGGTTCCCCTGGAATACGCAGTATTTT. Translation: CASSLDFRFPWNTQYF.

At least ten counts were recorded for this clonotype. The chain joins TRBV4-1 to TRBJ2-6; D is undetermined. Germline V gives CDR1 MGHRA, CDR2 YSYEKL. V gave up 2 bases and J gave up 0 bases, with 11 bases separating them. This CDR3 is 17 amino acids long. In nucleotides, the CDR3 is TGCGCCAGCAGCCAACAGCCCCTACTCTCTGGGGCCAACGTCCTGACTTTC. It specifies CASSQQPLLSGANVLTF.

This clonotype was observed a handful of times. CDR3: CASSKRTYQETQYF. CDR3 bases: TGTGCCAGCAGTAAAAGGACGTACCAAGAGACCCAGTACTTC. The J gene is TRBJ2-5, the V gene TRBV28; D call uncertain. The CDR3 totals 14 residues. The germline V gene encodes CDR1 MDHEN and CDR2 SYDVKM. Trimming left V 5 bases short and J 0 bases short, with 10 bases between.

Concerning this clonotype: The CDR3 end shows no conserved phenylalanine or tryptophan, and so a read error is likely. This chain's CDR3 is CASSLDNSPLHL. CDR3 bases: TGTGCCAGCAGCTTAGATAATTCACCCCTCCACCTT. The V gene is TRBV7-9, the J gene TRBJ1-6; no definite D call. The germline V and J ends were trimmed by 1 base and 5 bases, with 0 bases remaining between them. This CDR3 comprises 12 residues. The germline gives CDR1 SEHNR, CDR2 FQNEAQ (reference sequence).

This clonotype has more than one count but fewer than ten. This could be a read error, since a much larger clone is one nucleotide away. This chain joins TRBV12-3 or TRBV12-4 and TRBJ2-5; 8 bases match TRBD2. This CDR3 is 17 amino acids long. Unmatched junction bases numbered 18, after V lost 7 bases and J lost 5 bases. CDR3 in amino acids: CASKGSQPAGAWETQYF. The CDR3 bases are TGTGCCAGCAAGGGTAGTCAGCCAGCGGGAGCTTGGGAGACCCAGTACTTC.

CDR3 loop: CASSLGTSGGTDTQYF. DNA for the CDR3: TGCGCCAGCAGCCTAGGGACTAGCGGGGGCACAGATACGCAGTATTTT. The rearrangement uses TRBV5-1 and TRBJ2-3; TRBD2 agrees at 13 bases. The V gene's germline CDR1 is SGHRS and CDR2 YFSETQ. The CDR3 has 16 amino acids. The J segment lost 1 base and the V segment lost 4 bases, leaving 3 bases of the junction unmatched.

Remarks on this clonotype: A much larger clone differs from this one at a single base, so this may be a read error. The chain joins TRBV7-2 to TRBJ1-5; D remains unclear. Germline lookup yields CDR1 SGHTA and CDR2 FQGNSA. CDR3 length equals 12 residues. Trimming pared 4 bases from V and 3 bases from J, leaving 4 bases between. This CDR3 is CASSSDNQPQHF. In DNA form, the CDR3 reads TGTGCCAGCAGCTCTGACAATCAGCCCCAGCATTTT. The variable domain in full, with the rest retrieved from reference TRBV7-2 and TRBJ1-5, is GAGVSQSPSNKVTEKGKDVELRCDPISGHTALYWYRQSLGQGLEFLIYFQGNSAPDKSGLPSDRFSAERTGGSVSTLTIQRTQQEDSAVYLCASSSDNQPQHFGDGTRLSIL.

This clonotype showed up many times. The chain joins TRBV6-2 or TRBV6-3 to TRBJ2-1; tentatively, D is TRBD1 (6 bases). CDR1 is MNHEY, CDR2 SVGEGT, per germline. This CDR3 is built from 19 residues. V was cut by 3 bases and J by 4 bases, with 25 bases left in between. CDR3 in amino acids: CASSYLSDPTGSRYNEQFF. CDR3 DNA sequence: TGTGCCAGCAGTTATCTCTCCGATCCAACAGGGTCCCGATACAATGAGCAGTTCTTC.